This T cell receptor beta chain was observed in a study of shared clonotypes between healthy human individuals. Study-wide points: When compared with the clonotypes that were shared by all four sorted-subset donors, the non-shared clonotypes turned out to have lower generation probabilities. The expectation was that sequencing depth would affect clonotype sharing among donors.

From germline, CDR1 is LNHDA and CDR2 SQIVND (reference sequence). The CDR3 contains 14 residues. The V gene lost 3 bases and the J gene lost 4 bases, with 9 bases spanning the gap. This clone is a singleton in its sample. The antigen remains undetermined. Genomic DNA (from each subset) was split evenly across several immunoSEQ plates. Original processing notes: ImmunoSEQ output held junction-only sequences without quality scores, so filtering differed. This table comes from immunoSEQ multiplex PCR, and its TCRdb copy is limited to in-frame clones, with some not included. The DNA was the basis for D and trimming; V, J and clone size are from that table. The table includes about 1.4 million clones, 96% detected once.

The receptor comes from a man younger than 40 in good health. What was sequenced was naive CD4+ T cells sorted from blood. Subset here: CD45RA+ positively selected. This sequence joins TRBV19 and TRBJ2-2; D unresolved. CDR3 region: CASSIKVSTGELFF. In DNA, the CDR3 is TGTGCCAGTAGTATTAAAGTATCCACCGGGGAGCTGTTTTTT.